This T cell receptor (beta chain) is drawn from a study of T cell responses to AZD1222 COVID-19 vaccine. Notes on the study in general: Researchers report vaccine-associated CD4 TCRs spanning spike, with dominance at 160-218 and 743-854. Sampling that yielded the repertoires occurred only after the peak T cell response. Nearly half of spike-specific TCRs reportedly target variant regions that are unmutated in the B.1.351 and B.1.1.7 variants.

The assay was immunoSEQ multiplex PCR, and TCRdb's table has in-frame clones only and misses some. The data show approximately 100,000 clones, about 94% seen once. The CDR3 has 17 amino acids. CDR1 and CDR2 (germline): MNHNS, SASEGT. The V segment lost 0 bases and the J segment 5 bases; nucleotides outside the gene matches: 6. Of note for this clone: Its antigen remains unidentified.

The V call is TRBV6-1, the J call TRBJ2-2, with 10 positions matching TRBD2. This receptor was identified in an adult in good health. Sequences were derived from peripheral blood, sampled on day 0 of AZD1222 vaccination. The CDR3 spells CASSEALGLAVTGELFF. The CDR3 region has the DNA TGTGCCAGCAGTGAAGCGCTCGGACTAGCGGTTACCGGGGAGCTGTTTTTT.